This TCR beta chain was profiled in a study of shared clonotypes between healthy human individuals. Study-wide context: Donors were two women and a few men aged 18 to 49.

Findings and caveats of the study: Investigators expected sequencing depth to affect clonotype sharing among donors.

With V trimmed by 3 bases and J by 5 bases, 5 bases remained unmatched. CDR1 SQVTM and CDR2 ANQGSEA come from the germline V gene. The CDR3 runs to 13 residues. CD45RA+ naive and CD45RA-negative memory subsets were separated from CD4+ cells. The method was immunoSEQ multiplex PCR; TCRdb's version includes in-frame clones alone and lacks a portion of them. The table records around 240,000 clones, 65% to 70% of them present only once. Regarding this clone: The antigen remains undetermined.

This TCR was sampled from a man under 40 in good health. The sequencing input was memory CD4+ T cells sorted from blood. Subset in this sample: CD45RA-negative fraction. V is TRBV29-1 and J is TRBJ2-3, with TRBD1 matching 7 bases. CDR3 region: CSVESRGRDTQYF. CDR3 nucleotides: TGCAGCGTTGAGTCTAGGGGGCGAGATACGCAGTATTTT.